This is a list of T cell receptor beta chains from one sample in a study of TIL therapy for anti-PD-1-resistant metastatic lung cancer. The protocol was immunoSEQ multiplex PCR, while the TCRdb copy is restricted to in-frame clones and leaves out a portion. This table has 54,000 or so clones, around 87% appearing once. The sample in question was blood, obtained at baseline. These receptors all come from a person aged 25 to 80 with non-small cell lung cancer. Each CDR3 is given with its conserved first and last residue. Each record gives: D gene, V gene, J gene, clone size, CDR3 DNA, CDR3 protein. D genes are given only for firm matches. Expanded clones get a size class; other rows say once, few or many, or leave the size out.

D gene: TRBD1; V gene: TRBV19; J gene: TRBJ2-5; clone size: NA; CDR3 DNA: TGTGCCAGTAGCCCTATAGGAACAGGGGGCAGAGAGACCCAGTACTTC; CDR3 protein: CASSPIGTGGRETQYF
D gene: NA; V gene: TRBV27; J gene: TRBJ1-2; clone size: NA; CDR3 DNA: TGTGCCACCTGGACGGCTTGGGGCTACACCTTC; CDR3 protein: CATWTAWGYTF
D gene: TRBD2; V gene: TRBV4-1; J gene: TRBJ2-3; clone size: once; CDR3 DNA: TGCGCCAGCAGCCTGAGCGGGACCCCTAGCACAGATACGCAGTATTTT; CDR3 protein: CASSLSGTPSTDTQYF
D gene: NA; V gene: TRBV19; J gene: TRBJ1-2; clone size: few; CDR3 DNA: TGTGCCAGTAGTATCCCGGGACGGGAGACGCTTGGCTACACCTTC; CDR3 protein: CASSIPGRETLGYTF
D gene: NA; V gene: TRBV2; J gene: TRBJ1-1; clone size: NA; CDR3 DNA: TGTGCCAGCAGTGGTCCGGGACACACTGAAGCTTTCTTT; CDR3 protein: CASSGPGHTEAFF
D gene: NA; V gene: TRBV27; J gene: TRBJ1-1; clone size: once; CDR3 DNA: TGTGCCAGCAGGCCTTCACAGGGATCTGAAGCTTTCTTT; CDR3 protein: CASRPSQGSEAFF
D gene: NA; V gene: TRBV2; J gene: TRBJ1-1; clone size: NA; CDR3 DNA: TGTGCCAGCAGTGGGCGGGACGGCATGAACACTGAAGCTTTCTTT; CDR3 protein: CASSGRDGMNTEAFF
D gene: NA; V gene: TRBV9; J gene: TRBJ2-1; clone size: NA; CDR3 DNA: TGTGCCAGCAGCCTTCAAGTGATAGCCAATGAGCAGTTCTTC; CDR3 protein: CASSLQVIANEQFF
D gene: NA; V gene: TRBV28; J gene: TRBJ1-1; clone size: once; CDR3 DNA: TGTGCCAGCAGTTTAATAGTGGGGGGGTTTAAATCTCAAGAGGTAGCTTTCTTT; CDR3 protein: CASSLIVGGFKSQEVAFF
D gene: TRBD1; V gene: TRBV4-2; J gene: TRBJ2-3; clone size: NA; CDR3 DNA: TGTGCCAGCAGCCAAGGACAGGGGGGGGGCACAGATACGCAGTATTTT; CDR3 protein: CASSQGQGGGTDTQYF
D gene: NA; V gene: TRBV29-1; J gene: TRBJ2-3; clone size: NA; CDR3 DNA: TGCAGCGCCTTTGACCCAGATACGCAGTATTTT; CDR3 protein: CSAFDPDTQYF
D gene: NA; V gene: TRBV7-9; J gene: TRBJ2-3; clone size: NA; CDR3 DNA: TGTGCCAGCAGCGTCGGAGGGCCTGAGGTCACAGATACGCAGTATTTT; CDR3 protein: CASSVGGPEVTDTQYF
D gene: NA; V gene: TRBV5-1; J gene: TRBJ2-7; clone size: NA; CDR3 DNA: TGCGCCAGCAGCTTGGTCGTCAGCCGGACTGGCGCCTACGAGCAGTACTTC; CDR3 protein: CASSLVVSRTGAYEQYF
D gene: NA; V gene: TRBV5-1; J gene: TRBJ2-1; clone size: once; CDR3 DNA: TGCGCCAGCAGCTTCGGAGGGGCTCACAATGAGCAGTTCTTC; CDR3 protein: CASSFGGAHNEQFF
D gene: TRBD1; V gene: TRBV6-5; J gene: TRBJ1-3; clone size: NA; CDR3 DNA: TGTGCCAGCACTATGGACAGGTCCTCTGGAAACACCATATATTTT; CDR3 protein: CASTMDRSSGNTIYF
D gene: TRBD2; V gene: TRBV27; J gene: TRBJ2-1; clone size: NA; CDR3 DNA: TGTGCCAGCAGTCAGGGACTAGCGGGAGGTGAGCAGTTCTTC; CDR3 protein: CASSQGLAGGEQFF
D gene: NA; V gene: TRBV20-1; J gene: TRBJ1-1; clone size: NA; CDR3 DNA: TGCAGTGCTAGAGAGCTGGGAGCTTTCTTT; CDR3 protein: CSARELGAFF
D gene: NA; V gene: TRBV6-5; J gene: TRBJ2-2; clone size: NA; CDR3 DNA: TGTGCCAGCAGTTACTCGGTGGCCGGGGAGCTGTTTTTT; CDR3 protein: CASSYSVAGELFF
D gene: NA; V gene: TRBV6-5; J gene: TRBJ1-4; clone size: NA; CDR3 DNA: TGTGCCAGCAGACAACACGCAACTAATGAAAAACTGTTTTTT; CDR3 protein: CASRQHATNEKLFF
D gene: TRBD2; V gene: TRBV9; J gene: TRBJ2-5; clone size: NA; CDR3 DNA: TGTGCCAGCACAAAACTTAGCGGGAAAGAGACCCAGTACTTC; CDR3 protein: CASTKLSGKETQYF
D gene: TRBD2; V gene: TRBV3-1/TRBV3-2; J gene: TRBJ2-1; clone size: NA; CDR3 DNA: TGTGCCAGCAGCCTAGTGGGGACTAGCGGCAATGAGCAGTTCTTC; CDR3 protein: CASSLVGTSGNEQFF
D gene: TRBD1; V gene: TRBV5-4; J gene: TRBJ1-2; clone size: NA; CDR3 DNA: TGTGCCAGCAGCTTGGGGGACAGGGCTGGGTTCGATGGCTACACCTTC; CDR3 protein: CASSLGDRAGFDGYTF
D gene: NA; V gene: TRBV2; J gene: TRBJ2-7; clone size: NA; CDR3 DNA: TGTGCCAGCACACAGGGAGGCGAGCAGTACTTC; CDR3 protein: CASTQGGEQYF
D gene: TRBD1; V gene: TRBV5-5; J gene: TRBJ1-4; clone size: once; CDR3 DNA: TGTGCCAGCAGCTTTGGCACCGACAGGGGAGGGAGCGAAAAACTGTTTTTT; CDR3 protein: CASSFGTDRGGSEKLFF
D gene: NA; V gene: TRBV10-3; J gene: TRBJ2-4; clone size: NA; CDR3 DNA: TGTGCCATCGGACCCGACAAAAACATTCAGTACTTC; CDR3 protein: CAIGPDKNIQYF
D gene: NA; V gene: TRBV6-1; J gene: TRBJ1-6; clone size: NA; CDR3 DNA: TGTGCCAGCAGTGTCGACAGGCCCCCGCTAAATAATTCACCCCTCCACTTT; CDR3 protein: CASSVDRPPLNNSPLHF
D gene: NA; V gene: TRBV27; J gene: TRBJ2-2; clone size: NA; CDR3 DNA: TGTGCCAGCAGTTTTGGGCCTAACACCGGGGAGCTGTTTTTT; CDR3 protein: CASSFGPNTGELFF